The 26 T cell receptor beta chains presented below share a single source sample, sequenced in a study of T cells in Graves' hyperthyroidism and ophthalmopathy. Amplified TCR beta CDR3 regions derived from RNA transcripts. Using the HTBI primer set, a first-round RT-PCR was run on the TCR CDR3. TCRdb fed the multiplex PCR reads into MiXCR, producing one record per CDR3 protein. The sample carries around 690,000 distinct CDR3 sequences, 15% to 20% recorded once. The sample was blood. The receptors stem from a man aged 50-60 years with Graves' hyperthyroidism.

J is TRBJ2-7 and V is TRBV28; D perhaps matches TRBD2 (5 bases). CDR1 is MDHEN, CDR2 SYDVKM, per germline. Between the trimmed V and J ends, which lost 6 bases and 2 bases, there was a span of 11 bases. The CDR3 is made up of 13 amino acids. CDR3 amino acids: CASRLSGPYEQYF. The CDR3 coding sequence is TGTGCCAGCAGACTAAGCGGTCCCTACGAGCAGTACTTC. The complete variable domain, with remaining parts taken from reference TRBV28 and TRBJ2-7, reads DVKVTQSSRYLVKRTGEKVFLECVQDMDHENMFWYRQDPGLGLRLIYFSYDVKMKEKGDIPEGYSVSREKKERFSLILESASTNQTSMYLCASRLSGPYEQYFGPGTRLTVT.

This clonotype appeared a few times. The chain has TRBV12-3 or TRBV12-4 and TRBJ1-5, with D possibly TRBD1 on 6 matching bases. This CDR3 is 14 amino acids long. Trimming cost V 7 bases and J 1 base, with 11 bases left between them. This CDR3 is CASTAGQSNQPQHF. DNA of the CDR3: TGTGCCAGCACCGCCGGACAGAGCAATCAGCCCCAGCATTTT.

This clonotype was observed a few times. The CDR3 loop is CASSQAGNYGYTF. CDR3 bases: TGCGCCAGCAGCCAAGCAGGGAACTATGGCTACACCTTC. This chain joins TRBV4-1 and TRBJ1-2; maybe TRBD1 (5 bases). The CDR3 is made up of 13 amino acids. V lost 1 base, J lost 2 bases, and 5 bases lay in between. Germline V lookup: CDR1 MGHRA, CDR2 YSYEKL.

The chain is built from TRBV28 and TRBJ1-2; D possibly corresponds to TRBD1 (6 bases). Trimming left V 2 bases short and J 8 bases short, with 12 bases between. CDR1 is MDHEN, CDR2 SYDVKM, per germline. This CDR3 region has 13 residues. In nucleotides, the CDR3 is TGTGCCAGCAGTTTAACACAGGGCCGCGGCTACACCTTC. Translating gives CASSLTQGRGYTF.

V is TRBV28 and J is TRBJ2-2; possible D gene TRBD1, 5 bases. The CDR3 is made up of 15 amino acids. Germline loops: CDR1 MDHEN, CDR2 SYDVKM. V was clipped by 6 bases and J by 2 bases, with 13 bases between them. The CDR3 protein is CASSLMQGNTGELFF. DNA of the CDR3: TGTGCCAGCAGCCTAATGCAGGGAAACACCGGGGAGCTGTTTTTT.

This clonotype was seen ten or more times. The rearrangement links TRBV11-2 to TRBJ2-1; 12 bases match TRBD2. Germline CDR1 and CDR2: SGHAT and FQNNGV. With 5 bases clipped from V and 6 bases from J, the junction kept 11 bases outside the gene matches. This CDR3 is 17 amino acids long. The CDR3 is CASSPFGLAGRSNEQFF. CDR3 nucleotide sequence: TGTGCCAGCAGCCCGTTTGGACTAGCGGGAAGGAGCAATGAGCAGTTCTTC.

The J gene is TRBJ2-2, the V gene TRBV2; 9 bases are a match to TRBD1. The V segment lost 4 bases and the J segment 3 bases; nucleotides outside the gene matches: 0. CDR3 length equals 14 residues. The germline CDR1 and CDR2 sequences are SNHLY and FYNNEI. The CDR3 loop reads CASSGTGDTGELFF. The CDR3 coding sequence is TGTGCCAGCAGTGGGACAGGGGACACCGGGGAGCTGTTTTTT.

This clonotype has a count of ten or more. This sequence joins TRBV7-2 and TRBJ2-2, with 7 nucleotides matching TRBD2. CDR3 length equals 15 residues. Germline CDR1 is SGHTA and CDR2 is FQGNSA. V was clipped by 1 base and J by 6 bases; unmatched bases: 5. CDR3 DNA: TGTGCCAGCAGCTTAGTTGTGGGAGGGGCCGGGGAGCTGTTTTTT. It translates to CASSLVVGGAGELFF.

This clonotype was seen a handful of times. V gene TRBV19 combines with J gene TRBJ1-5; D unclear. The CDR3 extends over 15 amino acids. With 3 bases removed from V and 5 bases from J, the gap between germline ends came to 14 bases. Germline CDR1 LNHDA, CDR2 SQIVND (reference sequence). The chain's CDR3 is CASSITVRGDQPQHF. CDR3 nucleotide sequence: TGTGCCAGTAGTATTACTGTGCGGGGAGATCAGCCCCAGCATTTT.

This clonotype appeared many times. The gene calls are TRBV2 and TRBJ1-1; D possibly corresponds to TRBD1 (6 bases). Germline-derived CDR1 and CDR2 are SNHLY and FYNNEI. The CDR3 runs 13 residues. The ends were cut back, 6 bases at V and 2 bases at J, with 10 bases in the middle. The CDR3 sequence: CASSGRGNTEAFF. CDR3 sequence (DNA): TGTGCCAGCAGCGGCAGGGGAAACACTGAAGCTTTCTTT.

Points on this clonotype: One end of the junction fails to match germline, which may point to a read error. The rearrangement uses TRBV28 and TRBJ1-5, with D unclear. There are 14 residues in the CDR3. Germline V gene sequence: CDR1 MDHEN, CDR2 SYDVKM. The CDR3 nucleotides are TGTGCCAGCAGTTTCGGTTCAGGCAATCGGCCCCAGCATTTT. Translation gives CASSFGSGNRPQHF.

With respect to this clonotype: This may arise from a read error, as a much more abundant clone is one base away. V gene TRBV18 combines with J gene TRBJ2-5, with 7 bases identical to TRBD1. This CDR3 contains 15 residues. Germline V CDR1 and CDR2: KGHSH, LQKENI. The CDR3 DNA follows: TGTGCCAGCTCACGGGGACAGAAGTACCAAGAGATCCAGTACTTC. As protein: CASSRGQKYQEIQYF.

This clonotype appeared a few times. The chain has TRBV30 and TRBJ2-6, with D possibly being TRBD1 (5 bases). This CDR3 contains 15 residues. V shed 2 bases and J shed 3 bases, with 11 bases lying between them. Germline-derived CDR1 and CDR2 are GTSNPN and SVGIG (reference sequence). CDR3 sequence (DNA): TGTGCCTGGAGTCTAGGGGCCGGTGGGGCCAACGTCCTGACTTTC. Its protein is CAWSLGAGGANVLTF.

The chain combines TRBV6-2 or TRBV6-3 with TRBJ2-2; D is possibly TRBD1 or TRBD2 (5 bases each). Germline lookup yields CDR1 MNHEY and CDR2 SVGEGT. The CDR3 is 14 amino acids. V shed 5 bases and J shed 5 bases, with 12 bases lying between them. The CDR3 reads CASSGGHKTGELFF. In DNA form, the CDR3 reads TGTGCCAGCAGTGGAGGACATAAGACCGGGGAGCTGTTTTTT.

This clonotype was recorded at least ten times. The CDR3 region is CSADLRGKNQPQHF. The CDR3 DNA is TGCAGTGCGGATCTCCGGGGCAAAAATCAGCCCCAGCATTTT. The V call is TRBV20-1, the J call TRBJ1-5; tentative D call: TRBD1 (5 bases). Germline CDR1 is DFQATT and CDR2 is SNEGSKA (reference sequence). Trimming cost V 6 bases and J 4 bases, with 16 bases left between them. The CDR3 length is 14 residues.

In its sample, this clonotype was seen many times. The chain carries TRBV20-1 and TRBJ1-2, with 10 bases matching TRBD1. The CDR3 runs 13 residues. Per the germline V gene, CDR1 is DFQATT and CDR2 is SNEGSKA (reference sequence). The V segment lost 6 bases and the J segment 10 bases; nucleotides outside the gene matches: 11. The CDR3 coding sequence is TGCAGTGCGTATGACAGGGGGCTGGAGGACTACACCTTC. Amino acids: CSAYDRGLEDYTF.

This chain uses TRBV15 with TRBJ2-6; possible D gene TRBD1, 6 bases. CDR1 LNHNV and CDR2 YYDKDF come from the germline V gene (reference sequence). V was shortened by 6 bases and J by 0 bases, with 15 bases between the two germline ends. This CDR3 contains 17 residues. The CDR3 loop is CATRKDSSSSGANVLTF. CDR3 DNA: TGTGCCACCAGAAAGGACAGTAGTTCCTCTGGGGCCAACGTCCTGACTTTC.

V is TRBV12-3 or TRBV12-4 and J is TRBJ2-3; 7 nucleotides match TRBD2. CDR3 length: 14 residues. V lost 5 bases and J lost 0; bases outside the gene matches: 2. The CDR3 loop is CASSRTSSTDTQYF. In DNA, the CDR3 is TGTGCCAGCAGTAGGACTAGTAGCACAGATACGCAGTATTTT.

On this clonotype: Possible read error: a much larger clone is one base away. The chain links TRBV20-1 to TRBJ2-1, with 9 nucleotides matching TRBD2. The CDR3 totals 14 residues. Germline-derived CDR1 and CDR2 are DFQATT and SNEGSKA (reference sequence). The CDR3 protein is CSARLAGRTNEQLF. CDR3 DNA: TGCAGTGCTAGACTAGCGGGACGGACCAATGAGCAGTTGTTC.

The chain is built from TRBV28 and TRBJ1-5; tentative D call: TRBD1 (5 bases). This CDR3 contains 15 residues. V was trimmed by 6 bases and J by 4 bases, leaving 16 bases between them. Per the germline V gene, CDR1 is MDHEN and CDR2 is SYDVKM. CDR3 in amino acids: CASRPGTRLNQPQHF. CDR3 nucleotides: TGTGCCAGCAGACCCGGGACCCGGCTAAATCAGCCCCAGCATTTT.

This clonotype was seen ten or more times. V is TRBV19 and J is TRBJ2-1; 7 nucleotides align to TRBD2. V was pared by 6 bases and J by 5 bases, with 7 bases of the junction left unmatched. Germline CDR1 and CDR2: LNHDA and SQIVND (reference sequence). The CDR3 extends over 14 amino acids. CDR3 DNA: TGTGCCAGTAGGGGTTGGCGGGAGAACAATGAGCAGTTCTTC. It is translated as CASRGWRENNEQFF. The full variable domain, its missing parts supplied by reference TRBV19 and TRBJ2-1, is DGGITQSPKYLFRKEGQNVTLSCEQNLNHDAMYWYRQDPGQGLRLIYYSQIVNDFQKGDIAEGYSVSREKKESFPLTVTSAQKNPTAFYLCASRGWRENNEQFFGPGTRLTVL.

This clonotype was counted at least ten times. This chain links TRBV24-1 with TRBJ2-1; 7 nucleotides agree with TRBD2. There are 14 residues in the CDR3. Germline CDR1 KGHDR, CDR2 SFDVKD. J was trimmed by 6 bases and V by 3 bases; bases with no gene match: 4. Here the CDR3 DNA reads TGTGCCACCAGTGATCCTACTAGCGTCAATGAGCAGTTCTTC. Its translation is CATSDPTSVNEQFF.

The sample holds many counts of this clonotype. The rearrangement uses TRBV2 and TRBJ2-3; D ambiguous. Trimming took 6 bases from V and 0 from J, leaving 16 bases between them. Germline values: CDR1 SNHLY, CDR2 FYNNEI. This CDR3 region has 16 residues. CDR3 sequence reads: CASSPEELRSTDTQYF. The CDR3 nucleotides are TGTGCCAGCAGCCCCGAGGAGCTCCGGAGCACAGATACGCAGTATTTT.

The V call is TRBV6-2 or TRBV6-3, the J call TRBJ2-1, with TRBD2 matching 14 bases. Germline V gives CDR1 MNHEY, CDR2 SVGEGT. The junction had 6 bases not matched to a gene; V was cut back by 9 bases and J by 2 bases. This CDR3 contains 16 residues. This CDR3 is CASNGLAGGTYNEQFF. The DNA of the CDR3 is TGTGCCAGTAACGGACTAGCGGGAGGCACCTACAATGAGCAGTTCTTC.

The gene calls are TRBV6-5 and TRBJ1-5; 7 nucleotides align to TRBD1. The J segment lost 5 bases and the V segment lost 4 bases, leaving 11 bases of the junction unmatched. Germline lookup yields CDR1 MNHEY and CDR2 SVGAGI. The CDR3 consists of 16 residues. CDR3 nucleotides: TGTGCCAGCAGTTCCGATCTGTTCGGACAGGATCAGCCCCAGCATTTT. It specifies CASSSDLFGQDQPQHF.

This clonotype was observed a handful of times. This sequence joins TRBV20-1 and TRBJ2-5, with D perhaps assigned TRBD1 or TRBD2 (5 bases each). Trimming took 2 bases from V and 2 from J, leaving 12 bases between them. The CDR3 is made up of 14 amino acids. Germline-derived CDR1 and CDR2 are DFQATT and SNEGSKA (reference sequence). CDR3 in amino acids: CSARMSGGQETQYF. CDR3 bases: TGCAGTGCTAGAATGTCTGGGGGACAAGAGACCCAGTACTTC.